The T cell receptor beta chain described here comes from a study of blood T cell repertoires in COVID-19. Study overall: Sites in the United States, Italy and Spain provided acute and convalescent COVID-19 samples. T cells, B-cell-depleted T cells, or PBMCs supplied cDNA or gDNA.

In the original analysis: By means of reference gene primer amplification, nucleated cell counts were estimated. The repertoire was sequenced with immunoSEQ multiplex PCR; TCRdb's copy has only in-frame clones and lacks some. For V, J and clone size, that table is used; D and trimming come from the DNA. The sample lists about half a million clones; 80% to 90% were seen once. In regard to this clone: This CDR3 is also generated by other DNA sequences in the sample.

With 4 bases removed from V and 4 bases from J, the gap between germline ends came to 9 bases. This CDR3 region has 12 residues. CDR1 is SGHNT and CDR2 is YYREEE in the germline V gene (reference sequence). This clonotype originated in a human donor in a cohort sampled during active COVID-19. The V gene is TRBV5-4, the J gene TRBJ2-7; no clear D gene. The sample was peripheral blood. The CDR3 loop is CASSLDKYEQYF. CDR3 sequence (DNA): TGTGCCAGCAGCCTCGACAAATACGAGCAGTACTTC.